This T cell receptor beta chain was observed in a study of T cell responses to AZD1222 COVID-19 vaccine. The data were produced by immunoSEQ multiplex PCR, yet TCRdb's version contains in-frame clones alone and is incomplete. The profile shows about 130,000 clones, over 85% of them singletons. This clone was observed once. The germline V and J ends were trimmed by 1 base and 0 bases, with 7 bases remaining between them. The CDR3 length is 15 residues. Germline CDR1 reads MNHNS; CDR2 reads SASEGT. The genes are TRBV6-1 and TRBJ1-5; no definite D call. This sequence was found in an adult in good health. The sample consisted of peripheral blood, taken on day 0 of AZD1222 vaccination. CDR3 DNA: TGTGCCAGCAGTGAAGTACAGTATAGCAATCAGCCCCAGCATTTT. Amino acid sequence: CASSEVQYSNQPQHF.